This T cell receptor beta chain emerged from a study of shared clonotypes between healthy human individuals. The table came from immunoSEQ multiplex PCR; TCRdb's copy has only in-frame clones and leaves some out. The sample lists around 530,000 clones; around 77% were seen once. Per germline, CDR1 SGHVS and CDR2 FQNEAQ. The length of the CDR3 is 15 residues. With 4 bases clipped from V and 3 bases from J, the junction kept 3 bases outside the gene matches. Remarks on this clone: What it binds is not known.

Findings of the study overall: Only blood was sampled; tissue repertoires likely differ. Genetic and exposure-history diversity was limited by the few donors.

What was sequenced was PBMCs. J is TRBJ2-2 and V is TRBV7-8, with 9 bases lining up with TRBD1. This sequence was found in a woman in her thirties or forties in good health. Some clones in this sample may be carry-over from other donors' samples. This CDR3 reads CASSSGQGHTGELFF. The CDR3 DNA sequence: TGTGCCAGCAGCTCTGGACAGGGGCACACCGGGGAGCTGTTTTTT.